The sequence of this TCR beta chain was determined in a study of patients and donors after allogeneic stem cell transplantation. This clonotype was picked up one time. TCRdb used MiXCR to reprocess the RT-PCR reads, holding one entry per CDR3 protein. The sample includes 70,000 to 100,000 distinct CDR3 sequences, just under 5% of them seen just once. The sequenced sample consisted of blood, either unsorted or a sorted T cell fraction (not recorded which). This sequence originates from a human donor who was either an allogeneic HSCT recipient or a stem cell or donor lymphocyte infusion donor (not recorded which). It is not recorded whose cells these are; they may come from a transplant donor.

The DNA of the CDR3 is TGCAGCGTCCCAGGGGCGGGGGGCCTCACAGATACGCAGTATTTT. Translating gives CSVPGAGGLTDTQYF. The V gene is TRBV29-1, the J gene TRBJ2-3, with 8 positions matching TRBD2. The CDR3 sequence is 15 residues long. CDR1 SQVTM and CDR2 ANQGSEA come from the germline V gene. V lost 6 bases and J lost 2; bases outside the gene matches: 10.